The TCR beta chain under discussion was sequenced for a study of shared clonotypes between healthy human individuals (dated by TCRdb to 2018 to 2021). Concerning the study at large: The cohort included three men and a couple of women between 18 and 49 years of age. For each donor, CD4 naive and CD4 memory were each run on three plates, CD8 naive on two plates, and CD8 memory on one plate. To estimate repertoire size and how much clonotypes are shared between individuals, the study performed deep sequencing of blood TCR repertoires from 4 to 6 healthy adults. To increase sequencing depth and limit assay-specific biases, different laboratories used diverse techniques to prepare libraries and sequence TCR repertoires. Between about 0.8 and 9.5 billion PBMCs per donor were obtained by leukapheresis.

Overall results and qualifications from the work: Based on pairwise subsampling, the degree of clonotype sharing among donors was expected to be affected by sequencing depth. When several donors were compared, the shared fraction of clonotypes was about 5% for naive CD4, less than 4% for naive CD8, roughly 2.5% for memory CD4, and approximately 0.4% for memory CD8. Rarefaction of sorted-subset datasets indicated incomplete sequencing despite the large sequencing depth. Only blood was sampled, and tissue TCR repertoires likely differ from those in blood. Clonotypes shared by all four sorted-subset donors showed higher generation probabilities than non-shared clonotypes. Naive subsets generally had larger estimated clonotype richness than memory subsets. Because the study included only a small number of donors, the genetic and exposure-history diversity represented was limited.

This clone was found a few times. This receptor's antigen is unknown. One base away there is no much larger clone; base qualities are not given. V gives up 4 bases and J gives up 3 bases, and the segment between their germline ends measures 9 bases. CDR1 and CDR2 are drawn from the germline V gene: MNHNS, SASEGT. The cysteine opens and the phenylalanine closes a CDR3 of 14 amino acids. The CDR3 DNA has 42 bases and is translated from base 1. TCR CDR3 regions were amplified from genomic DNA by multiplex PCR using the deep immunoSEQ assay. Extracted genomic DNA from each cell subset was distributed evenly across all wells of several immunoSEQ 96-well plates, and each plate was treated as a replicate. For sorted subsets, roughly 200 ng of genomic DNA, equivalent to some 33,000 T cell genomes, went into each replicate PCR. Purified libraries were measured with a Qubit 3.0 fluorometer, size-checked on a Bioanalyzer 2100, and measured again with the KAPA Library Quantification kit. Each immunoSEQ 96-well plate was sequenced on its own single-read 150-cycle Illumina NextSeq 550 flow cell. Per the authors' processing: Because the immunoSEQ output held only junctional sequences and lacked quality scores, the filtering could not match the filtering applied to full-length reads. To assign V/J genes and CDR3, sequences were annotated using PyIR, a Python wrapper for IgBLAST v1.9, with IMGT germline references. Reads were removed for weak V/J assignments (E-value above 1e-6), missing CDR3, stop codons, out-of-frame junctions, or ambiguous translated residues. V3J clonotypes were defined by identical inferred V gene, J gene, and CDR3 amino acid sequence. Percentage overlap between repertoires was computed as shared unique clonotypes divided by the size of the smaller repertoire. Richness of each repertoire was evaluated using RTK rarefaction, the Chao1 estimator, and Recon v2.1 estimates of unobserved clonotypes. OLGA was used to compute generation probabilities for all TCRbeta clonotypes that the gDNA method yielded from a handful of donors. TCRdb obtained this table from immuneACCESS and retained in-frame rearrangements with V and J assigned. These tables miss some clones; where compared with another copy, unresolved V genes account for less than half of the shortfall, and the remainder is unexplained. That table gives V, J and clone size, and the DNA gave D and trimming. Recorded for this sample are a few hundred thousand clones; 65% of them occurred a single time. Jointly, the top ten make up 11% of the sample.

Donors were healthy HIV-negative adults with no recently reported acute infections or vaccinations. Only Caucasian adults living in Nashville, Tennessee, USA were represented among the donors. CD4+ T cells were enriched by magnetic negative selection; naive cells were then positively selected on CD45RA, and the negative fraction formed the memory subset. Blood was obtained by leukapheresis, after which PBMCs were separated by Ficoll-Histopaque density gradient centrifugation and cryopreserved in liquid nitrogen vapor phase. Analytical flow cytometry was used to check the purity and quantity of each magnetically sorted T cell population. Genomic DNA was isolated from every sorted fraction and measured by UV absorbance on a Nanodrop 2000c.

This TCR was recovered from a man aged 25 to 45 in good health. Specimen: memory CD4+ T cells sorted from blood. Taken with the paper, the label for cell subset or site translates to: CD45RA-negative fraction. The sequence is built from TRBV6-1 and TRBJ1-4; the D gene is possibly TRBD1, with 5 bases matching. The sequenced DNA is TGTGCCAGCAGTGGGGGCGCGGCTAATGAAAAACTGTTTTTT. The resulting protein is CASSGGAANEKLFF.